The 27 T cell receptor beta chains reported below all come from one sample, sequenced in a study of CD8 T cells in ankylosing spondylitis (dated by TCRdb to the late 2010s). Library preparation was by 5' RACE. TCRdb shows the sequencer as Illumina HiSeq 2500. TCRdb handled the public reads itself, with Q25 trimming in fastp and clone calling in MiXCR, and kept productive beta chains. Rows with one shared CDR3 protein collapse into an entry with the most common genes and DNA. The table for this sample lists around 300,000 distinct CDR3 sequences; approximately 14% of them were counted only once. The ten largest clones take up 0.9% to 1.2% of the sample. Sequencing was performed on blood, either unsorted or a sorted T cell fraction (not recorded which). The receptors derive from a male donor with ankylosing spondylitis or in good health (not recorded which).

This clonotype was detected only a few times. The rearrangement links TRBV5-1 to TRBJ1-4; D might be TRBD1 (5 bases). Trimming shortened V by 4 bases and J by 8 bases, and 18 bases separated the two germline ends. CDR1 and CDR2 (germline): SGHRS, YFSETQ. This CDR3 region has 15 residues. The CDR3 region has the DNA TGCGCCAGCAGCCCCGTGGGGGTCTGGGAGGAAAAACTGTTTTTT. Protein product: CASSPVGVWEEKLFF.

This sequence joins TRBV9 and TRBJ2-1; TRBD1 matches at 7 bases. This CDR3 spans 16 amino acids. Germline V CDR1 and CDR2: SGDLS, YYNGEE. V lost 0 bases to trimming and J lost 4 bases; unmatched junction nucleotides: 7. The CDR3 loop is CASSVEPGGFYNEQFF. The CDR3 bases are TGTGCCAGCAGCGTAGAGCCAGGGGGATTTTACAATGAGCAGTTCTTC.

V usage is TRBV6-1 and J usage is TRBJ2-5; 8 bases line up with TRBD2. The CDR3 sequence is 16 residues long. Germline CDR1 is MNHNS and CDR2 is SASEGT. V lost 4 bases and J lost 1; bases outside the gene matches: 8. Here the CDR3 reads CASSASVGGGQETQYF. CDR3 in DNA: TGTGCCAGCAGTGCTAGCGTCGGGGGGGGCCAAGAGACCCAGTACTTC.

This clonotype was counted ten times or more. The V and J genes are TRBV12-3 or TRBV12-4 and TRBJ1-5; possible D gene TRBD1, 6 bases. The CDR3 is 13 residues long. Trimming removed 5 bases at V and 13 bases at J, with 18 bases between. CDR3 DNA: TGTGCCAGCAGTCCCCGTTTCCGAGGGGGACAGCATTTT. This translates into CASSPRFRGGQHF.

This clonotype was seen at least ten times. The chain is built from TRBV2 and TRBJ2-2, with a possible D match to TRBD1 (6 bases). CDR3 length: 14 amino acids. Trimming left V 7 bases short and J 0 bases short, with 9 bases between. Germline CDR1 and CDR2: SNHLY and FYNNEI. CDR3 coding DNA: TGTGCCAGCAAAGGGACAACGAACACCGGGGAGCTGTTTTTT. It translates to CASKGTTNTGELFF.

This clonotype has only a few counts. V is TRBV5-1 and J is TRBJ1-2; D possibly corresponds to TRBD1 (5 bases). Deletions cut 4 bases from V and 3 bases from J, with 13 bases between. The germline CDR1 and CDR2 sequences are SGHRS and YFSETQ. The CDR3 is 14 residues long. The CDR3 loop reads CASSKSGTDYGYTF. For the CDR3, the DNA is TGCGCCAGCAGCAAATCCGGGACCGACTATGGCTACACCTTC.

The chain combines TRBV9 with TRBJ1-1; D unclear. This CDR3 contains 16 residues. The V gene lost 0 bases and the J gene lost 1 base, with 13 bases spanning the gap. CDR1 SGDLS and CDR2 YYNGEE come from the germline V gene. CDR3 region: CASSVERQTSNTEAFF. As DNA, the CDR3 is TGTGCCAGCAGCGTAGAGAGGCAGACATCGAACACTGAAGCTTTCTTT.

The chain combines TRBV10-1 with TRBJ2-7, with 8 bases that match TRBD2. This CDR3 comprises 15 residues. V shed 2 bases and J 1 base; nucleotides not matched to a gene: 4. Germline values: CDR1 WNHNN, CDR2 SYGVQD (reference sequence). CDR3 amino acids: CASSESSGESYEQYF. In DNA form, the CDR3 reads TGCGCCAGCAGTGAGAGTAGCGGGGAGTCCTACGAGCAGTACTTC.

V gene TRBV6-5 combines with J gene TRBJ2-5; D is unresolved. The CDR3 has 11 amino acids. Germline CDR1 and CDR2: MNHEY and SVGAGI. Trimming cost V 10 bases and J 4 bases, with 10 bases left between them. CDR3 nucleotide sequence: TGTGCCACCCTTAGGGCAGAGACCCAGTACTTC. Its protein is CATLRAETQYF.

Comment on this clonotype: Compared with germline, one end of the junction differs, possibly owing to a read error. The V and J genes are TRBV20-1 and TRBJ2-1; 9 bases map to TRBD2. Germline CDR1 reads DFQATT; CDR2 reads SNEGSKA (reference sequence). The CDR3 has 14 residues. The CDR3 DNA reads as TGCAGGGCTATAGCGGGAGTGTCCTACAATGAGCAGTTCTTC. This translates into CRAIAGVSYNEQFF.

The genes are TRBV5-1 and TRBJ2-5, with 13 bases fitting TRBD2. Trimming removed 2 bases from V and 1 base from J; junction bases left unmatched: 2. The CDR3 has 16 amino acids. The germline CDR1 and CDR2 sequences are SGHRS and YFSETQ. The CDR3 here is CASSLGTSGAQETQYF. The CDR3 nucleotides read TGCGCCAGCAGCTTAGGGACTAGCGGGGCCCAAGAGACCCAGTACTTC.

The chain uses TRBV5-5 and TRBJ2-7; no definite D call. This CDR3 has 13 amino acids. Trimming removed 3 bases from V and 2 bases from J, with 9 bases in between. Germline V gene sequence: CDR1 SGHKS, CDR2 YYEKEE (reference sequence). The CDR3 is CASSSRIPYEQYF. CDR3 bases: TGTGCCAGCAGCTCCCGGATACCCTACGAGCAGTACTTC.

This clonotype was seen a handful of times. The rearrangement uses TRBV7-9 and TRBJ1-1; D possibly corresponds to TRBD1 (6 bases). CDR1 is SEHNR and CDR2 is FQNEAQ in the germline V gene (reference sequence). The CDR3 sequence is 14 residues long. The germline V and J ends were trimmed by 5 bases and 6 bases, with 16 bases remaining between them. CDR3 amino acids: CASSLDTGTAEAFF. The CDR3 DNA follows: TGTGCCAGCAGCCTCGATACAGGGACGGCTGAAGCTTTCTTT. The full variable domain, rest sourced from reference TRBV7-9 and TRBJ1-1, is DTGVSQNPRHKITKRGQNVTFRCDPISEHNRLYWYRQTLGQGPEFLTYFQNEAQLEKSRLLSDRFSAERPKGSFSTLEIQRTEQGDSAMYLCASSLDTGTAEAFFGQGTRLTVV.

This chain joins TRBV20-1 and TRBJ2-5, with 7 bases matching TRBD1. Germline V gene lookup returns CDR1 DFQATT and CDR2 SNEGSKA (reference sequence). The CDR3 loop spans 14 amino acids. For the CDR3, the DNA is TGCAGCTTTACCCGACAGGGTCAGAGGGAGACCCAGTACTTC. The encoded protein is CSFTRQGQRETQYF.

The rearrangement links TRBV6-5 to TRBJ2-1, with D possibly called TRBD1 or TRBD2 (5 bases each). The length of the CDR3 is 16 residues. Per the germline V gene, CDR1 is MNHEY and CDR2 is SVGAGI. V dropped 0 bases and J dropped 5 bases, with 14 bases sitting between them. The CDR3 spells CASSYSGVGVHNEQFF. The CDR3 DNA follows: TGTGCCAGCAGTTACTCAGGGGTCGGGGTTCACAATGAGCAGTTCTTC.

CDR3 protein: CASSGRGADYHNEQFF. CDR3 DNA sequence: TGTGCCAGCAGCGGTCGGGGGGCCGATTACCACAATGAGCAGTTCTTC. The chain has TRBV9 and TRBJ2-1; a possible D gene is TRBD2 (7 bases). Per the germline V gene, CDR1 is SGDLS and CDR2 is YYNGEE. Trimming shortened V by 3 bases and J by 5 bases, and 18 bases separated the two germline ends. This CDR3 comprises 16 residues.

The chain has TRBV11-2 and TRBJ2-1, with 13 positions matching TRBD2. The CDR3 extends over 18 amino acids. Germline V lookup: CDR1 SGHAT, CDR2 FQNNGV. V was pared by 5 bases and J by 2 bases, with 9 bases of the junction left unmatched. The CDR3 sequence: CASSQTSGGANTYNEQFF. The CDR3 region has the DNA TGTGCCAGCAGCCAAACTAGCGGGGGGGCCAACACCTACAATGAGCAGTTCTTC.

The genes are TRBV2 and TRBJ2-5; possible D gene TRBD2, 5 bases. This CDR3 comprises 13 residues. CDR1 and CDR2 (germline): SNHLY, FYNNEI. With 5 bases removed from V and 4 bases from J, the gap between germline ends came to 11 bases. CDR3 coding DNA: TGTGCCAGCAGTCCGGACTGGCGAGAGACCCAGTACTTC. Protein: CASSPDWRETQYF.

The rearrangement links TRBV12-3 or TRBV12-4 to TRBJ2-7; possibly TRBD1 or TRBD2 for D (5 bases each). CDR3 size: 12 residues. The V end lost 6 bases, the J end lost 3 bases, and 9 bases lay between the germline ends. CDR3 in amino acids: CASRGDGYEQYF. The CDR3 bases are TGTGCCAGCAGGGGGGACGGCTACGAGCAGTACTTC.

This clonotype was picked up a small number of times. This chain joins TRBV20-1 and TRBJ2-7; 11 bases align to TRBD2. This CDR3 region has 14 residues. The V and J ends lost 5 bases and 6 bases, in that order; junction bases with no gene match: 9. Looked up from germline, CDR1 is DFQATT and CDR2 is SNEGSKA (reference sequence). The CDR3 region is CSAYSGRAFGEQYF. For the CDR3, the DNA is TGCAGTGCTTATAGCGGGAGGGCCTTTGGCGAGCAGTACTTC.

The gene calls are TRBV20-1 and TRBJ1-3, with D perhaps TRBD1 (6 bases). The CDR3 totals 14 residues. V shed 6 bases and J shed 2 bases, with 14 bases lying between them. Per the germline V gene, CDR1 is DFQATT and CDR2 is SNEGSKA (reference sequence). Here the CDR3 reads CSARSDSAGNTIYF. DNA for the CDR3: TGCAGTGCCAGATCGGACAGCGCTGGAAACACCATATATTTT.

This clonotype was counted only a few times. The chain employs TRBV20-1 and TRBJ2-1, with 8 bases fitting TRBD2. Germline CDR1 reads DFQATT; CDR2 reads SNEGSKA (reference sequence). This CDR3 has 12 amino acids. The CDR3 here is CSGERGGNEQFF. The CDR3 DNA follows: TGCAGCGGCGAACGGGGGGGCAATGAGCAGTTCTTC.

V usage is TRBV12-3 or TRBV12-4 and J usage is TRBJ1-3; 8 nucleotides line up with TRBD1. This CDR3 is 15 amino acids long. J gave up 0 bases and V 5 bases, and 3 bases lay outside the gene matches. Written as DNA, the CDR3 is TGTGCCAGCAGTCGGGGACAGGTCTCTGGAAACACCATATATTTT. This codes for CASSRGQVSGNTIYF.

This clonotype was counted ten times or more. This chain links TRBV11-2 with TRBJ2-3; unclear D gene. The germline V and J ends were trimmed by 7 bases and 2 bases, with 13 bases remaining between them. Looked up from germline, CDR1 is SGHAT and CDR2 is FQNNGV. The CDR3 totals 14 residues. CDR3 sequence (DNA): TGTGCCAGCACCCGGAAACCGTCCACAGATACGCAGTATTTT. Amino acids: CASTRKPSTDTQYF.

This clonotype occurred once. This sequence joins TRBV5-1 and TRBJ2-1; 12 nucleotides match TRBD2. The CDR3 has 18 amino acids. Germline V lookup: CDR1 SGHRS, CDR2 YFSETQ. V lost 0 bases, J lost 8 bases, and 12 bases stayed unmatched. This CDR3 reads CASSLAPSGRAIDHEQFF. CDR3 bases: TGCGCCAGCAGCTTGGCCCCTAGCGGGAGGGCCATTGATCATGAGCAGTTCTTC.

This clonotype was recorded a few times. This sequence joins TRBV12-3 or TRBV12-4 and TRBJ2-3; 9 nucleotides match TRBD2. This CDR3 is built from 15 residues. V shed 6 bases and J 4 bases; nucleotides not matched to a gene: 8. This CDR3 is CASRSSGRVADTQYF. The CDR3 nucleotides are TGTGCCAGCAGGAGTAGCGGGAGAGTCGCAGATACGCAGTATTTT.

V gene TRBV3-1 combines with J gene TRBJ2-3, with no clear D. The V end lost 0 bases, the J end lost 8 bases, and 15 bases lay between the germline ends. The CDR3 has 15 amino acids. Per germline, CDR1 LGHDT and CDR2 YNNKEL (reference sequence). CDR3 nucleotides: TGTGCCAGCAGCCAAGACCATAGGGATTCGGGTACGCAGTATTTT. Protein product: CASSQDHRDSGTQYF.